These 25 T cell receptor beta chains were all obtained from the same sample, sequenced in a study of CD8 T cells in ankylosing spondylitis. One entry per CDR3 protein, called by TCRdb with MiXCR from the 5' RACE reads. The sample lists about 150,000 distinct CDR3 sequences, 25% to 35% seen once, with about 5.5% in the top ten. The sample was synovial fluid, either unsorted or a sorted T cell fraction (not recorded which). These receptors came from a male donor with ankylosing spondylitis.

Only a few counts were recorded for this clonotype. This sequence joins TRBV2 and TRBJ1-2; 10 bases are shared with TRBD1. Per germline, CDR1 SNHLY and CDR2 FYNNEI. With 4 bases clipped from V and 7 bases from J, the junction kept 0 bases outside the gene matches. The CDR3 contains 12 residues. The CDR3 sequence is CASSGDRGGYTF. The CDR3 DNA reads TGTGCCAGCAGTGGGGACAGGGGTGGCTACACCTTC.

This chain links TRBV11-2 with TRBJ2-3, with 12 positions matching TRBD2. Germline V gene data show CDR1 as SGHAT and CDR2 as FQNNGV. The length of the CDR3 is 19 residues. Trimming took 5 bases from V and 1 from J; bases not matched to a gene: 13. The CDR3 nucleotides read TGTGCCAGCAGCCATGGACTAGCGGGGAGATTTGGAGGCACAGATACGCAGTATTTT. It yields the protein CASSHGLAGRFGGTDTQYF.

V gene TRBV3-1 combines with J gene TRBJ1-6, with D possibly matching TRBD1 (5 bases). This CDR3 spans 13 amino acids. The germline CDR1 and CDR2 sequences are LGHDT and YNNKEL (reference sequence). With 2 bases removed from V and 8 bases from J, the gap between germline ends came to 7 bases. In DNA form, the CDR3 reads TGTGCCAGCAGCCAACGGGGGGATTCACCCCTCCACTTT. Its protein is CASSQRGDSPLHF.

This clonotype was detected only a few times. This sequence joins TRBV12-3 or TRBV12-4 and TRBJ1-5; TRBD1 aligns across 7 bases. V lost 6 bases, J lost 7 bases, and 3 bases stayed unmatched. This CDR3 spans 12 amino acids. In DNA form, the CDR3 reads TGTGCCAGCAGCACAGGGGAGCAGCCCCAGCATTTT. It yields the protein CASSTGEQPQHF.

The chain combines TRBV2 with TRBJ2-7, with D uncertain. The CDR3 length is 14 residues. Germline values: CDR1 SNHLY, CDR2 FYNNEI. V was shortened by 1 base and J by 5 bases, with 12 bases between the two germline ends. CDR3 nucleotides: TGTGCCAGCAGTGAAGATGGTGCCGGCCACGAGCAGTACTTC. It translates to CASSEDGAGHEQYF.

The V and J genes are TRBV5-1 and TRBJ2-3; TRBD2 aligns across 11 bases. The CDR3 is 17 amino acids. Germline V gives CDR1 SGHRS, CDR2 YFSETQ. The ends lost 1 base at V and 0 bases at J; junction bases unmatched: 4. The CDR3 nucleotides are TGCGCCAGCAGCTTGTGGTCTAGCGGGGGGAGCACAGATACGCAGTATTTT. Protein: CASSLWSSGGSTDTQYF.

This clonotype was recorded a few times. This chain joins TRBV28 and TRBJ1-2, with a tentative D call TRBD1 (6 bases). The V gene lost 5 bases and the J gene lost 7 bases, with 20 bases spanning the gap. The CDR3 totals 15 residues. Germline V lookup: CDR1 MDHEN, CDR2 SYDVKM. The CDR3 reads CASSPPDRTDAGYTF. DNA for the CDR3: TGTGCCAGCAGTCCCCCAGACAGGACTGACGCTGGCTACACCTTC.

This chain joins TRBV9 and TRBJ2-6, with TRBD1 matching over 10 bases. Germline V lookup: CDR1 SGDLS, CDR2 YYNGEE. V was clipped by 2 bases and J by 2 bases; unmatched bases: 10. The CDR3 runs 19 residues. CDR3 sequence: CASSVGDRGNLAGANVLTF. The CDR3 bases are TGTGCCAGCAGCGTGGGGGACAGGGGAAACTTGGCTGGGGCCAACGTCCTGACTTTC.

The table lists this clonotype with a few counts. CDR3 nucleotide sequence: TGTGCCAGCCACCAATGGGGGCAGATTAATCAGCCCCAGCATTTT. This translates into CASHQWGQINQPQHF. V gene TRBV19 combines with J gene TRBJ1-5, with a possible D match to TRBD1 (6 bases). CDR3 length: 15 amino acids. Germline assignment: CDR1 LNHDA and CDR2 SQIVND (reference sequence). Trimming took off 9 bases at V and 4 bases at J, with 19 bases between the two ends.

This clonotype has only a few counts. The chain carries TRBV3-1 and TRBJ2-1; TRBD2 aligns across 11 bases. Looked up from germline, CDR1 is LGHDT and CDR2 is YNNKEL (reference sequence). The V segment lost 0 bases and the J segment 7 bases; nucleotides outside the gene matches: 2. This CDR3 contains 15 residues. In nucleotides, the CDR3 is TGTGCCAGCAGCCAAGATAGACTAGCGGGGAATGAGCAGTTCTTC. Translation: CASSQDRLAGNEQFF.

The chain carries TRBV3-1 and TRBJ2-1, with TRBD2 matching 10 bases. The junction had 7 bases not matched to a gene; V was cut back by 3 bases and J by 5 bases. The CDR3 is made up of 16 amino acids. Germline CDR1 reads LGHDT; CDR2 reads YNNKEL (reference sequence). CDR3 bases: TGTGCCAGCAGCCAGTTAGCGGGGGGTGTACACAATGAGCAGTTCTTC. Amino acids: CASSQLAGGVHNEQFF.

The CDR3 here is CSARDQGIGYTF. CDR3 nucleotides: TGCAGTGCTAGAGATCAGGGGATAGGCTACACCTTC. This chain connects TRBV20-1 to TRBJ1-2, with a possible D match to TRBD1 (6 bases). Trimming cost V 0 bases and J 8 bases, with 10 bases left between them. The CDR3 consists of 12 residues. Germline V gene lookup returns CDR1 DFQATT and CDR2 SNEGSKA (reference sequence).

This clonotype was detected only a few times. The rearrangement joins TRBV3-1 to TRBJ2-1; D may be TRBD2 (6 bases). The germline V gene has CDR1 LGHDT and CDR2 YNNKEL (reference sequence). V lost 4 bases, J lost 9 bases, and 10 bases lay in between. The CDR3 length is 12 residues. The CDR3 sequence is CASSRGGVEQFF. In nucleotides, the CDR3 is TGTGCCAGCAGCCGGGGCGGGGTTGAGCAGTTCTTC.

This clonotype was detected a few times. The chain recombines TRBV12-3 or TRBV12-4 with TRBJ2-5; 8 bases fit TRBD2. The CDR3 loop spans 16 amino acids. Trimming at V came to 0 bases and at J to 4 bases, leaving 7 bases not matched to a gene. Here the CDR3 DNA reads TGTGCCAGCAGTTTAGCCGCAGCGGGAGTGGTAGAGACCCAGTACTTC. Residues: CASSLAAAGVVETQYF.

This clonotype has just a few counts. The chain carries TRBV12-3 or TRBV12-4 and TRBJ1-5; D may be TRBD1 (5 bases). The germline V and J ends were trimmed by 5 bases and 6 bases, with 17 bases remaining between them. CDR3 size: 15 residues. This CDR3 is CASSPQGYQGQPQHF. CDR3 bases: TGTGCCAGCAGTCCCCAAGGGTACCAGGGTCAGCCCCAGCATTTT.

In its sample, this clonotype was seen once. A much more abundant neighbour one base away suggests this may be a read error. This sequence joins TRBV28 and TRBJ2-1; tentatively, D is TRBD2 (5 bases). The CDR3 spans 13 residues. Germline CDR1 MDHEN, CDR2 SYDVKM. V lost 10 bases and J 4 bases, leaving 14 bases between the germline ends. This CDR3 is CATPFGVYNEQFF. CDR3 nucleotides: TGTGCCACCCCTTTCGGGGTATACAATGAGCAGTTCTTC.

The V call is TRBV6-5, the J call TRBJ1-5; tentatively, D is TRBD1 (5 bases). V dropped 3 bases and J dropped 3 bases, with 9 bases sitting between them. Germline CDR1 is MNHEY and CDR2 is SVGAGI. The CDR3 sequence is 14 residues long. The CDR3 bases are TGTGCCAGCAGTTATCAGGGAAACAATCAGCCCCAGCATTTT. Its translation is CASSYQGNNQPQHF.

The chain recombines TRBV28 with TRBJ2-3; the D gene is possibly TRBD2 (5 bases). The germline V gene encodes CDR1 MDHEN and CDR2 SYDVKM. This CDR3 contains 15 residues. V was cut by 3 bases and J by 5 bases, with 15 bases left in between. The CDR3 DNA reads TGTGCCAGCAGTTTGAGTGGGAGTCATGGAGATACGCAGTATTTT. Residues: CASSLSGSHGDTQYF.

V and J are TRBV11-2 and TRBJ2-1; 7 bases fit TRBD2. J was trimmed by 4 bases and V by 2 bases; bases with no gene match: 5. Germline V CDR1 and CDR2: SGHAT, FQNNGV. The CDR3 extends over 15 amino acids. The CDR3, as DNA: TGTGCCAGCAGCTTAATTGGGGGACTATACAATGAGCAGTTCTTC. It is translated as CASSLIGGLYNEQFF.

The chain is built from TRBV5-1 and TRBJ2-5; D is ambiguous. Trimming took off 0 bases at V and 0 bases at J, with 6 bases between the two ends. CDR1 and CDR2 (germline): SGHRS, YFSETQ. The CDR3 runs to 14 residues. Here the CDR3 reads CASSLGSNQETQYF. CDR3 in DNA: TGCGCCAGCAGCTTGGGGTCCAACCAAGAGACCCAGTACTTC.

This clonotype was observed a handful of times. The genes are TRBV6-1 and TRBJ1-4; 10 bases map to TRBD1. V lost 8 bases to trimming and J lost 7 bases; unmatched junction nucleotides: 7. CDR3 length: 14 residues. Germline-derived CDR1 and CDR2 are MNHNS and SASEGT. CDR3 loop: CASSGQGTGEKLFF. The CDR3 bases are TGTGCCAGCTCGGGACAGGGGACTGGTGAAAAACTGTTTTTT.

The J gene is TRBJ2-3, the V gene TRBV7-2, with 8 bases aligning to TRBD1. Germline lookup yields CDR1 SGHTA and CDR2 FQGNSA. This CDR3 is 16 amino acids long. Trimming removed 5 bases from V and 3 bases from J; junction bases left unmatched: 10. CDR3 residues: CASSAIGTGKTDTQYF. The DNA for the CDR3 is TGTGCCAGCAGCGCAATCGGGACAGGAAAGACAGATACGCAGTATTTT.

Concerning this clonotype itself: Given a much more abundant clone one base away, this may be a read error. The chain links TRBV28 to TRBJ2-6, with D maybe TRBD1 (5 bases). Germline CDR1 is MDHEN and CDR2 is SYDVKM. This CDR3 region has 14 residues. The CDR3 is CASSLGLGANDLTF. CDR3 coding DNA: TGTGCCAGCAGTTTGGGGCTTGGGGCCAACGACCTGACTTTC.

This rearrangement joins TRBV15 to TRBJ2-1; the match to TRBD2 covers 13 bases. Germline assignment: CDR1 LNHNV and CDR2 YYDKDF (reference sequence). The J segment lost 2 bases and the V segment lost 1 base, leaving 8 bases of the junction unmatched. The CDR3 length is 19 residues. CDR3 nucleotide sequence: TGTGCCACCAGCAGAGCCCCCGGGACTAGCGGGACTACCTACAATGAGCAGTTCTTC. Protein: CATSRAPGTSGTTYNEQFF.

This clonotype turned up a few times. For the CDR3, the DNA is TGTGCCAGCAGTTCCCTCGAGGGCAGCTATGGCTACACCTTC. Its protein product is CASSSLEGSYGYTF. V gene TRBV25-1 combines with J gene TRBJ1-2; no reliable D call. Trimming took 5 bases from V and 4 from J, leaving 14 bases between them. Germline-derived CDR1 and CDR2 are MGHDK and SYGVNS. This CDR3 contains 14 residues.